This T cell receptor (beta chain) originates from a study of T cell changes during pregnancy in multiple sclerosis (dated by TCRdb to between 2017 and 2020). Regarding the complete study: In women with multiple sclerosis, the researchers looked at how the T cell repertoire shifted as pregnancy progressed.

Receptor libraries were prepared by the immunoSEQ multiplex PCR assay. In its TCRdb copy, this immuneACCESS table keeps in-frame sequences only and misses some clones. Where compared with another copy, unresolved V genes explain less than half of these, and the others have no known cause. This sample gives 30,000 to 40,000 clones in total; roughly nine tenths of them show up just once. The ten largest clones capture about 4.8% of the sample. V is clipped by 0 bases and J by 2 bases, and the sequence between their germline boundaries is 15 bases long. Counted from cysteine to phenylalanine, this CDR3 has 17 amino acids. CDR3 DNA is the only sequence kept; it has 51 bases, read in frame from the first base. From a lookup of the germline V gene, CDR1 and CDR2 are MGHRA and YSYEKL. This clone was picked up a small number of times. Which antigen it targets is not known. Per-base qualities were not stored, and no clone one base away is much larger.

Sequencing was performed on CD8+ T cells from peripheral blood mononuclear cells, taken in the first trimester of pregnancy. The chain uses TRBV4-1 and TRBJ2-3; no D gene can be assigned with confidence. The receptor was derived from a female donor with multiple sclerosis, enrolled in a pregnancy study. The bases read TGCGCCAGCAGCCAAGATCGGTTGGCCAGACTCACAGATACGCAGTATTTT. This sequence encodes CASSQDRLARLTDTQYF.